These 14 T cell receptor beta chains were all obtained from the same sample, sequenced in a study of blood T cell repertoires in COVID-19. TCRdb's copy holds only in-frame clones and misses some; the assay was immunoSEQ multiplex PCR. The sample consists of some 37,000 clones, less than 95% of them appearing once. The sequenced material came from peripheral blood. The receptors shown here come from a human donor in a cohort sampled during active COVID-19.

This clone qualifies as large. This chain uses TRBV7-9 with TRBJ2-1; maybe TRBD2 (5 bases). V was clipped by 5 bases and J by 9 bases, with 17 bases between them. Germline values: CDR1 SEHNR, CDR2 FQNEAQ (reference sequence). The CDR3 runs 14 residues. The CDR3 nucleotides read TGTGCCAGCAGCGATGATCGAGGGTGGATTGAGCAGTTCTTC. Translating it yields CASSDDRGWIEQFF.

The rearrangement links TRBV19 to TRBJ2-7, with TRBD2 identical over 14 bases. CDR1 and CDR2 from the germline V gene are LNHDA and SQIVND (reference sequence). CDR3 length equals 16 residues. Trimming removed 6 bases from V and 2 bases from J; junction bases left unmatched: 6. The DNA for the CDR3 is TGTGCCAGTAGGACTAGCGGGAGGGCCTATCCCTACGAGCAGTACTTC. Protein: CASRTSGRAYPYEQYF.

For the CDR3, the DNA is TGTGCCAGCAGCTCTAGCGGGAGCTACAGGCAGGGTGAGCAGTTCTTC. Its protein is CASSSSGSYRQGEQFF. V usage is TRBV7-2 and J usage is TRBJ2-1; 10 bases match TRBD2. The ends lost 4 bases at V and 9 bases at J; junction bases unmatched: 12. From germline, CDR1 is SGHTA and CDR2 FQGNSA. The CDR3 is 16 amino acids.

This clone is a singleton in its sample. The V and J genes are TRBV2 and TRBJ2-5; D ambiguous. Per germline, CDR1 SNHLY and CDR2 FYNNEI. V dropped 2 bases and J dropped 7 bases, with 20 bases sitting between them. The CDR3 runs 16 residues. The CDR3 sequence: CASSELESLARSTQYF. As DNA, the CDR3 is TGTGCCAGCAGTGAATTGGAGAGTCTTGCCCGTTCGACCCAGTACTTC.

This chain joins TRBV28 and TRBJ2-1, with a possible D match to TRBD1 (6 bases). The CDR3 is 13 residues long. Germline V gives CDR1 MDHEN, CDR2 SYDVKM. The V end lost 6 bases, the J end lost 3 bases, and 9 bases lay between the germline ends. CDR3 DNA sequence: TGTGCCAGCAGGGACAGTCTCTACAATGAGCAGTTCTTC. It yields the protein CASRDSLYNEQFF.

The rearrangement uses TRBV7-3 and TRBJ1-1, with D uncertain. The V end was cut by 2 bases, the J end by 3 bases, with 7 bases between. The CDR3 is 13 amino acids. Looked up from germline, CDR1 is SGHTA and CDR2 is FQGTGA. This CDR3 reads CASSLYTDTEAFF. DNA of the CDR3: TGTGCCAGCAGCTTATATACGGACACTGAAGCTTTCTTT.

The table lists this clone with a count of one. The V gene is TRBV7-8, the J gene TRBJ2-1, with D possibly being TRBD2 (6 bases). The CDR3 spans 16 residues. Trimming stripped 2 bases from V and 4 bases from J, with 15 bases between. The germline V gene has CDR1 SGHVS and CDR2 FQNEAQ. For the CDR3, the DNA is TGTGCCAGCAGCTTACGGGCTAGCGACCCATACAATGAGCAGTTCTTC. This sequence encodes CASSLRASDPYNEQFF.

In its sample, this clone was seen once. The genes are TRBV18 and TRBJ1-2; D call uncertain. Germline V lookup: CDR1 KGHSH, CDR2 LQKENI. Trimming removed 3 bases from V and 5 bases from J, with 10 bases in between. This CDR3 is built from 13 residues. DNA of the CDR3: TGTGCCAGCTCACCTGGACTAGAGTATGGCTACACCTTC. It codes for CASSPGLEYGYTF.

This clone was picked up a small number of times. This chain uses TRBV7-2 with TRBJ2-7, with a tentative D call TRBD2 (6 bases). V was shortened by 5 bases and J by 5 bases, with 25 bases between the two germline ends. The CDR3 has 17 residues. CDR1 SGHTA and CDR2 FQGNSA come from the germline V gene. CDR3 loop: CASSPRRLRLAGNEQYF. CDR3 DNA: TGTGCCAGCAGCCCGCGCAGGCTCCGACTCGCGGGGAACGAGCAGTACTTC. The full variable domain, completed using reference TRBV7-2 and TRBJ2-7, is GAGVSQSPSNKVTEKGKDVELRCDPISGHTALYWYRQSLGQGLEFLIYFQGNSAPDKSGLPSDRFSAERTGGSVSTLTIQRTQQEDSAVYLCASSPRRLRLAGNEQYFGPGTRLTVT.

The chain employs TRBV7-2 and TRBJ2-5, with 10 bases that match TRBD2. This CDR3 is built from 15 residues. The ends lost 5 bases at V and 1 base at J; junction bases unmatched: 4. CDR1 is SGHTA and CDR2 is FQGNSA in the germline V gene. The CDR3, as DNA: TGTGCCAGCAGCCCCCGGACTAGCGGCCAAGAGACCCAGTACTTC. It specifies CASSPRTSGQETQYF.

V is TRBV25-1 and J is TRBJ2-3; 7 nucleotides match TRBD1. J was trimmed by 1 base and V by 4 bases; bases with no gene match: 8. This CDR3 contains 16 residues. Germline CDR1 and CDR2: MGHDK and SYGVNS. CDR3 region: CASSVVTGVGTDTQYF. The CDR3 coding sequence is TGTGCCAGCAGTGTGGTAACAGGGGTCGGCACAGATACGCAGTATTTT.

The chain joins TRBV5-1 to TRBJ2-1, with TRBD1 matching over 7 bases. CDR3 length equals 16 residues. The junction had 3 bases not matched to a gene; V was cut back by 0 bases and J by 0 bases. From germline, CDR1 is SGHRS and CDR2 YFSETQ. The CDR3 DNA reads TGCGCCAGCAGCTTGGGTAGGACAGGCTCCTACAATGAGCAGTTCTTC. This encodes CASSLGRTGSYNEQFF.

The V and J genes are TRBV11-2 and TRBJ2-7; 9 bases align to TRBD2. This CDR3 is built from 16 residues. Trimming took 1 base from V and 3 from J; bases not matched to a gene: 7. CDR1 is SGHAT, CDR2 FQNNGV, per germline. In DNA, the CDR3 is TGTGCCAGCAGCTTAGGTCTAGCGGGGAAACTCTACGAGCAGTACTTC. Amino acid sequence: CASSLGLAGKLYEQYF.

This chain's CDR3 is CASSFVEYQETQYF. The CDR3 DNA follows: TGTGCCAGCAGCTTTGTAGAGTACCAAGAGACCCAGTACTTC. This sequence joins TRBV7-8 and TRBJ2-5; D uncertain. Deletions cut 3 bases from V and 0 bases from J, with 8 bases between. The CDR3 is 14 residues long. The V gene's germline CDR1 is SGHVS and CDR2 FQNEAQ.